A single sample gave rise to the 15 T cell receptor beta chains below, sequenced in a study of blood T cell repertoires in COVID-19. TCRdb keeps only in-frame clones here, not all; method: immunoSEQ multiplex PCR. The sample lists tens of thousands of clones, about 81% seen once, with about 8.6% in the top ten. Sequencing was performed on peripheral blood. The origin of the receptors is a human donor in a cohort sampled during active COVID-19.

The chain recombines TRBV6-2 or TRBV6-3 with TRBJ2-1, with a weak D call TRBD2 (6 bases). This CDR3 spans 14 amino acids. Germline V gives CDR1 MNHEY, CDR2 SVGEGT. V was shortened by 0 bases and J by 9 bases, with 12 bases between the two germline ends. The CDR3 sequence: CASSYSWQGGEQFF. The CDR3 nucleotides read TGTGCCAGCAGTTACTCGTGGCAGGGAGGTGAGCAGTTCTTC.

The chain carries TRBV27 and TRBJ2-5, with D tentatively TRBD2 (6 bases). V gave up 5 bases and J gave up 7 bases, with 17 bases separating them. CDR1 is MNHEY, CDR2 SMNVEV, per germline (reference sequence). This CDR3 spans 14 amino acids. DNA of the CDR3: TGTGCCAGCAGTCGGACCGGGGGTCCCGGGACCCAGTACTTC. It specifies CASSRTGGPGTQYF.

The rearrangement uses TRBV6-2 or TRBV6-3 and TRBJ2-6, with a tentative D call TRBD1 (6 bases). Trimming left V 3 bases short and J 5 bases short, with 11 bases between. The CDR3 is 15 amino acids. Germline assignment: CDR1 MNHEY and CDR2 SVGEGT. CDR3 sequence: CASSYTGRRANVLTF. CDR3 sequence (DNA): TGTGCCAGCAGTTATACAGGGAGAAGGGCCAACGTCCTGACTTTC.

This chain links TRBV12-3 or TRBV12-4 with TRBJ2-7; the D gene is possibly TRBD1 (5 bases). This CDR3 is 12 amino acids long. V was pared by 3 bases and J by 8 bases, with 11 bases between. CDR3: CASSLKGNKQYF. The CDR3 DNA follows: TGTGCCAGCAGTTTGAAGGGGAACAAGCAGTACTTC.

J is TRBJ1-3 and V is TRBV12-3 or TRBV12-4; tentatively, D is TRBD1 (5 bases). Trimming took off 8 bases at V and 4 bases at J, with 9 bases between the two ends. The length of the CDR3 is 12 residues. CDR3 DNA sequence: TGTGCCAGCGGGGCAGGGGGAAACACCATATATTTT. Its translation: CASGAGGNTIYF.

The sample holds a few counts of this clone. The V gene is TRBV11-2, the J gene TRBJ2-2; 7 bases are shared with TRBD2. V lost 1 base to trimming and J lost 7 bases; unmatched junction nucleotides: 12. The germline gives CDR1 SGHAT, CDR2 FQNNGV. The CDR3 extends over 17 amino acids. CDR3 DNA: TGTGCCAGCAGCTTAGTTGGTTCGGGGGAGGGCGGCGGGGAGCTGTTTTTT. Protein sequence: CASSLVGSGEGGGELFF. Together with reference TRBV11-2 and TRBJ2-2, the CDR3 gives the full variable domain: EAGVAQSPRYKIIEKRQSVAFWCNPISGHATLYWYQQILGQGPKLLIQFQNNGVVDDSQLPKDRFSAERLKGVDSTLKIQPAKLEDSAVYLCASSLVGSGEGGGELFFGEGSRLTVL.

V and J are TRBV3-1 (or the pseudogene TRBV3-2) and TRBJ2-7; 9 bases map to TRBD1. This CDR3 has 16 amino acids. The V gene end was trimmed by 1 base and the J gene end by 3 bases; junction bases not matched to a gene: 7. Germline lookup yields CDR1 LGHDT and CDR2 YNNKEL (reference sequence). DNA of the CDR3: TGTGCCAGCAGCCAAGTCAGGACAGGGGTTCACTACGAGCAGTACTTC. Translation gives CASSQVRTGVHYEQYF.

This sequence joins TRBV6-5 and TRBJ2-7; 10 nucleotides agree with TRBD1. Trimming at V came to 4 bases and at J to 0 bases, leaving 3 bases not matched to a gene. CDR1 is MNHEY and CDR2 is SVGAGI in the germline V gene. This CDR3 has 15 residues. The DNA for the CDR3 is TGTGCCAGCAGTTTACGGACAGGGGGCTCCTACGAGCAGTACTTC. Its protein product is CASSLRTGGSYEQYF.

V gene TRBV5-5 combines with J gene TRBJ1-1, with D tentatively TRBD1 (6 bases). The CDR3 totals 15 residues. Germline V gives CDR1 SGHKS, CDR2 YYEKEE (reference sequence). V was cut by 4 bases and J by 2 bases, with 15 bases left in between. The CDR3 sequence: CASSLPTTGNTEAFF. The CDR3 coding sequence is TGTGCCAGCAGCCTGCCGACGACAGGTAACACTGAAGCTTTCTTT.

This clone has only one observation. The CDR3, as DNA: TGTGCCAGCAGCACCTTAGCGGGGCCCGGGGAGACCCAGTACTTC. It encodes CASSTLAGPGETQYF. The genes are TRBV7-3 and TRBJ2-5; 8 nucleotides match TRBD2. The CDR3 sequence is 15 residues long. Unmatched junction bases numbered 10, after V lost 5 bases and J lost 5 bases. Germline CDR1 is SGHTA and CDR2 is FQGTGA.

CDR3 DNA: TGTGCCAGCAGTTACTCACTAGCGGGGGGGCACACGCAGTATTTT. The encoded protein is CASSYSLAGGHTQYF. The chain employs TRBV6-6 and TRBJ2-3, with TRBD2 identical over 13 bases. Germline loops: CDR1 MNHNY, CDR2 SVGAGI (reference sequence). There are 15 residues in the CDR3. J gave up 9 bases and V 0 bases, and 3 bases lay outside the gene matches.

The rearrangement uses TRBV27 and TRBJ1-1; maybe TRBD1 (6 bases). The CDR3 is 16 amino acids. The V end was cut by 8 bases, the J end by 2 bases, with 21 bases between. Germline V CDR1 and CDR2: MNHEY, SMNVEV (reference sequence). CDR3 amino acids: CASHSFGRGVNTEAFF. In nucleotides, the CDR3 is TGTGCCAGCCACTCCTTCGGGAGGGGGGTAAACACTGAAGCTTTCTTT.

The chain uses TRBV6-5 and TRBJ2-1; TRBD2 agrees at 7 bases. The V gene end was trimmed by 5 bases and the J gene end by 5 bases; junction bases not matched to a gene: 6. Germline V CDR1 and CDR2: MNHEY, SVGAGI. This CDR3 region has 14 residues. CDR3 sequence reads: CASSKSGGNNEQFF. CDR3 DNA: TGTGCCAGCAGTAAATCGGGAGGAAACAATGAGCAGTTCTTC.

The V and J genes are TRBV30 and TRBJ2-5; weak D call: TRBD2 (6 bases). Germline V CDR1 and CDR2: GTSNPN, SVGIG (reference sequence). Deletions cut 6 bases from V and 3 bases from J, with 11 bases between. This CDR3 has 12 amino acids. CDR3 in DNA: TGTGCCTGTAGCGGATCGAAAGAGACCCAGTACTTC. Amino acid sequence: CACSGSKETQYF.

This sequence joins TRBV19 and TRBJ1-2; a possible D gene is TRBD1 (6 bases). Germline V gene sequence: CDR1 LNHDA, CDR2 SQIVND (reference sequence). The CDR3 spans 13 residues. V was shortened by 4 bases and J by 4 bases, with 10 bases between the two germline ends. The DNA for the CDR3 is TGTGCCAGTAGTAAAGACAGGTTCTATGGCTACACCTTC. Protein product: CASSKDRFYGYTF.